The 9 T cell receptor beta chains below all came from one sample that was sequenced in a study of T-cell memory formation after mild COVID-19. One entry per CDR3 protein, called by TCRdb with MiXCR from the 5' RACE reads. The table has 550,000 to 650,000 distinct CDR3 sequences, roughly 17% seen once. The sequenced sample was PBMCs or a T cell subset sorted from them (not recorded which). These receptors came from an adult woman who had mild COVID-19 (a few samples of this study predate the infection). Cell type and time point are not known.

The rearrangement uses TRBV11-1 and TRBJ2-1; D may match TRBD1 or TRBD2 (5 bases each). With 7 bases removed from V and 7 bases from J, the gap between germline ends came to 14 bases. This CDR3 comprises 13 residues. Germline V lookup: CDR1 SGHAT, CDR2 FQDESV (reference sequence). CDR3: CASTPRGSNEQFF. The CDR3 DNA reads as TGTGCCAGCACCCCCCGGGGCTCAAATGAGCAGTTCTTC.

The V and J genes are TRBV6-5 and TRBJ2-7; 10 bases map to TRBD2. Germline V gene sequence: CDR1 MNHEY, CDR2 SVGAGI. This CDR3 is built from 15 residues. The junction had 8 bases not matched to a gene; V was cut back by 7 bases and J by 2 bases. The CDR3 is CASTPGTSVTYEQYF. The DNA for the CDR3 is TGTGCCAGCACCCCCGGGACTAGCGTTACCTACGAGCAGTACTTC.

This clonotype was observed a few times. The chain uses TRBV7-2 and TRBJ2-2; D remains ambiguous. Germline CDR1 SGHTA, CDR2 FQGNSA. Deletions cut 2 bases from V and 3 bases from J, with 7 bases between. The CDR3 has 14 amino acids. The CDR3 DNA reads as TGTGCCAGCAGCTTATGGTCTTACACCGGGGAGCTGTTTTTT. Translated: CASSLWSYTGELFF.

The chain combines TRBV5-1 with TRBJ1-2; D remains ambiguous. Germline V gene sequence: CDR1 SGHRS, CDR2 YFSETQ. V was shortened by 4 bases and J by 3 bases, with 10 bases between the two germline ends. CDR3 length: 13 residues. The CDR3 is CASSTDGDYGYTF. The CDR3 nucleotides read TGCGCCAGCAGCACGGACGGAGACTATGGCTACACCTTC.

Only a few counts were recorded for this clonotype. The rearrangement joins TRBV20-1 to TRBJ1-5, with TRBD1 matching over 9 bases. The CDR3 covers 15 residues. CDR1 and CDR2 from the germline V gene are DFQATT and SNEGSKA (reference sequence). The V segment lost 5 bases and the J segment 5 bases; nucleotides outside the gene matches: 10. The CDR3 region is CSAPDKTGGHQPQHF. The CDR3 DNA is TGCAGTGCTCCGGATAAAACAGGGGGCCATCAGCCCCAGCATTTT.

V and J are TRBV24-1 and TRBJ1-3, with D hard to call. The CDR3 spans 14 residues. Germline V gene lookup returns CDR1 KGHDR and CDR2 SFDVKD. V gave up 1 base and J gave up 1 base, with 4 bases separating them. The CDR3 sequence: CATSDFSSGNTIYF. CDR3 nucleotides: TGTGCCACCAGTGATTTTTCGTCTGGAAACACCATATATTTT.

The sample holds a few counts of this clonotype. The genes are TRBV7-6 and TRBJ2-5; D call uncertain. The CDR3 totals 16 residues. Per germline, CDR1 SGHVS and CDR2 FNYEAQ. The V gene lost 0 bases and the J gene lost 5 bases, with 16 bases spanning the gap. The CDR3 nucleotides are TGTGCCAGCAGCTTAGCGTTTAAGACTCCCGGGGAGACCCAGTACTTC. Translated, it gives CASSLAFKTPGETQYF.

This clonotype was counted ten times or more. This sequence joins TRBV18 and TRBJ2-5; weak D call: TRBD1 (7 bases). V was cut by 8 bases and J by 4 bases, with 14 bases left in between. Germline CDR1 and CDR2: KGHSH and LQKENI. The CDR3 length is 13 residues. CDR3 loop: CASSPGGGETQYF. Here the CDR3 DNA reads TGTGCCAGCAGCCCAGGGGGAGGAGAGACCCAGTACTTC.

The gene calls are TRBV7-2 and TRBJ2-1; D might be TRBD1 or TRBD2, each matching 5 bases. The CDR3 runs 16 residues. Trimming pared 3 bases from V and 4 bases from J, leaving 16 bases between. Germline V CDR1 and CDR2: SGHTA, FQGNSA. The DNA of the CDR3 is TGTGCCAGCAGCTTCGGCCCAGGGACCCTGTACAATGAGCAGTTCTTC. It translates to CASSFGPGTLYNEQFF.